Listed below are T cell receptor beta chains from one sample, sequenced in a study of T cells after yellow fever vaccination. From the 5' RACE reads, TCRdb called clonotypes with MiXCR, one entry per CDR3 protein. This sample has 300,000 to 350,000 distinct CDR3 sequences, with 3.5% to 5% found just once. This specimen was PBMCs, taken 15 days after the yellow fever booster vaccination. These receptors originate from a man aged 18-30 years who received the YFV17D yellow fever vaccine. The CDR3 runs from the conserved cysteine through the conserved F or W. A D gene is named only where the DNA matches it firmly. For some rows the clone size is stated as once, few or many, or as a class when expanded; others skip it.

d_call	clone_size	j_call	v_call	cdr3_nt	cdr3_aa
TRBD2	many	TRBJ2-5	TRBV5-1	TGCGCCAGCAGCCCTCCCGCGGGGGAAGAGACCCAGTACTTC	CASSPPAGEETQYF
.	.	TRBJ2-2	TRBV20-1	TGCAGTGCCCGGGCGCCCCTAGCCCCCGGGGAGCTGTTTTTT	CSARAPLAPGELFF
.	.	TRBJ1-5	TRBV5-1	TGCGCCAGCAGCTTGGGGGGCGCAGGGTGGGATCAGCCCCAGCATTTT	CASSLGGAGWDQPQHF
TRBD1	many	TRBJ1-1	TRBV19	TGTGCCTCTAAAGGGGACAGACCGAACACTGAAGCTTTCTTT	CASKGDRPNTEAFF
.	many	TRBJ2-5	TRBV20-1	TGCAGTGCTGAGAGGGGGGGGCCAAACCCCCAGTACTTC	CSAERGGPNPQYF
.	.	TRBJ2-7	TRBV18	TGTGCCAGCTCACCAGATAAGGGAATTCTCGAGCAGTACTTC	CASSPDKGILEQYF
TRBD1	many	TRBJ2-7	TRBV7-9	TGTGCCAGCAGCGGTAAACTCGGACAGGCCTACGAGCAGTACTTC	CASSGKLGQAYEQYF
.	few	TRBJ1-5	TRBV7-2	TGTGCCAGCAGCTTTGGGCAGCTTAGCAATCAGCCCCAGCATTTT	CASSFGQLSNQPQHF
TRBD1	few	TRBJ1-1	TRBV10-3	TGTGCCATCAGTGGGTCAGGACAGGGGGGGACTGAAGCTTTCTTT	CAISGSGQGGTEAFF
.	few	TRBJ2-1	TRBV5-1	TGCGCCAGCAGCTCTACTGGGGGCTTAGGCTCCTACAATGAGCAGTTCTTC	CASSSTGGLGSYNEQFF
.	few	TRBJ1-1	TRBV11-1	TGTGCCAGCAGCCCCGATATGCGGTCGAAGAACACTGAAGCTTTCTTT	CASSPDMRSKNTEAFF
.	many	TRBJ2-1	TRBV15	TGTGCCACCAGCAGAGAGACAGCTGCCTACAATGAGCAGTTCTTC	CATSRETAAYNEQFF
.	few	TRBJ1-6	TRBV7-9	TGTGCCAGCAGCCGATTTAATTCACCCCTCCACTTT	CASSRFNSPLHF
TRBD1	many	TRBJ2-2	TRBV7-2	TGTGCCAGCAGCTACGACAGGGGGCAAATCACCGGGGAGCTGTTTTTT	CASSYDRGQITGELFF
.	.	TRBJ2-1	TRBV15	TGTGCCACCAGCAGAGATCCCCCCCGGGGGGCCCTCAATGAGCAGTTCTTC	CATSRDPPRGALNEQFF
.	many	TRBJ2-3	TRBV27	TGTGCCAGCAGTTCAGGGGCCAACACAGATACGCAGTATTTT	CASSSGANTDTQYF
.	many	TRBJ2-4	TRBV12-3/TRBV12-4	TGTGCCAGCAGTTTTAGACAGTACTTGGACATTCAGTACTTC	CASSFRQYLDIQYF
.	few	TRBJ2-7	TRBV10-3	TGTGCCATCAGTCACGAGACCTACGAGCAGTACTTC	CAISHETYEQYF
.	.	TRBJ1-3	TRBV4-1	TGCGCCAGCAGCCGAGGACCGGTCTCTGGAAACACCATATATTTT	CASSRGPVSGNTIYF
.	many	TRBJ1-1	TRBV12-3/TRBV12-4	TGTGCCAGCAGTTTGAGGGTCGGCACTGAAGCTTTCTTT	CASSLRVGTEAFF
.	few	TRBJ2-7	TRBV7-2	TGTGCCAGCAGCTTCGTCGGCAGTCTTGGCGAGCAGTACTTC	CASSFVGSLGEQYF
.	many	TRBJ2-2	TRBV20-1	TGCAGTGCTAGAGACCCAGGGGCGGGGGCCCACACCGGGGAGCTGTTTTTT	CSARDPGAGAHTGELFF
TRBD1	many	TRBJ2-3	TRBV11-2	TGTGCCAGCAGACCCAACAGGGGGCCATACACAGATACGCAGTATTTT	CASRPNRGPYTDTQYF
.	.	TRBJ1-1	TRBV25-1	TGTGCCAGCAGTGGAAGACGGGCGCGGGTCTGGGTGTACACTGAAGCTTTCTTT	CASSGRRARVWVYTEAFF
TRBD1	many	TRBJ1-1	TRBV5-1	TGCGCCAGCAGGGCCGGGACAGGGACCCGTGAAGCTTTCTTT	CASRAGTGTREAFF
.	few	TRBJ1-1	TRBV7-9	TGTGCCAGCAGCTTGGCGGCGTTCCGGGAACTTTCAGGAACTGAAGCTTTCTTT	CASSLAAFRELSGTEAFF
.	many	TRBJ2-1	TRBV5-1	TGCGCCAGCAGCTCGGCTGACTTACGGTCTGAGCAGTTCTTC	CASSSADLRSEQFF
.	many	TRBJ2-2	TRBV7-2	TGTGCCAGCAGCTTTTGGGACACCGGGGAGCTGTTTTTT	CASSFWDTGELFF
TRBD1	many	TRBJ2-5	TRBV6-1	TGTGCCAGCAGTGAGGACAGGGACCAAGAGACCCAGTACTTC	CASSEDRDQETQYF
.	few	TRBJ2-3	TRBV7-2	TGTGCCAGCAGCTTACTGGGTACCACAGATACGCAGTATTTT	CASSLLGTTDTQYF
.	many	TRBJ2-2	TRBV7-2	TGTGCCAGCAGCTTAAATCTAGCGCGGGCCGGGGAGCTGTTTTTT	CASSLNLARAGELFF
TRBD2	many	TRBJ2-1	TRBV3-1	TGTGCCAGCAGCGCAACTAGCGGCACCTACAATGAGCAGTTCTTC	CASSATSGTYNEQFF
.	.	TRBJ1-2	TRBV5-1	TGCGCCAGCAGCTGGGGGCTTGGCTACACCTTC	CASSWGLGYTF
.	few	TRBJ1-5	TRBV12-3/TRBV12-4	TGTGCCAGCCGGCGGGAGGGGCCCCAGCATTTT	CASRREGPQHF
.	.	TRBJ2-7	TRBV6-2/TRBV6-3	TGTGCCAGCAGTTACCCGAAGGCAGTGAGGGTAAACGAGCAGTACTTC	CASSYPKAVRVNEQYF
.	few	TRBJ1-1	TRBV5-1	TGCGCCAGCAGCTTGGGGGCAGCGATGAACACTGAAGCTTTCTTT	CASSLGAAMNTEAFF
.	.	TRBJ2-7	TRBV11-2	TGTGCCAGCAGCTTAGTGTTGGGACATAGCTCCTACGAGCAGTACTTC	CASSLVLGHSSYEQYF
.	.	TRBJ2-7	TRBV4-3	TGCGCCAGCAGCCCCAGGCCCCTAATGGACGAGCAGTACTTC	CASSPRPLMDEQYF
.	many	TRBJ1-5	TRBV9	TGTGCCAGCAGCGTGAGTAGAGTATCGAGCAATCAGCCCCAGCATTTT	CASSVSRVSSNQPQHF
TRBD1	few	TRBJ2-3	TRBV11-2	TGTGCCAGCAGCTTAGGCCGGGACAGGGTAACAGATACGCAGTATTTT	CASSLGRDRVTDTQYF
.	many	TRBJ1-1	TRBV28	TGTGCCAGCAGCCCCCGGACCCGGGGGACTGAAGCTTTCTTT	CASSPRTRGTEAFF
TRBD1	many	TRBJ2-7	TRBV7-9	TGTGCCAGCTGGAGGACAGGGATGGAGGGCGAGCAGTACTTC	CASWRTGMEGEQYF